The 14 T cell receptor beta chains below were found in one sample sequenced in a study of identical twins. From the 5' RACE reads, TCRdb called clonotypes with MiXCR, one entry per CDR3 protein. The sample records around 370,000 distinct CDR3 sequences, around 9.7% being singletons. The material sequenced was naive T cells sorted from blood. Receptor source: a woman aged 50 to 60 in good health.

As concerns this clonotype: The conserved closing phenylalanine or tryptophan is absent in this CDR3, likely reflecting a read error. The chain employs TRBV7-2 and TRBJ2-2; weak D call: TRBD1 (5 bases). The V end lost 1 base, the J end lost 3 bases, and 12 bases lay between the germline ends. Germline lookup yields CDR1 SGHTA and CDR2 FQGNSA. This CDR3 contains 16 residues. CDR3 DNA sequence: TGTGCCAGCAGCTTAGATTTCAGGGTCGACACCGGGGAGCTGTTTCTT. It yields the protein CASSLDFRVDTGELFL.

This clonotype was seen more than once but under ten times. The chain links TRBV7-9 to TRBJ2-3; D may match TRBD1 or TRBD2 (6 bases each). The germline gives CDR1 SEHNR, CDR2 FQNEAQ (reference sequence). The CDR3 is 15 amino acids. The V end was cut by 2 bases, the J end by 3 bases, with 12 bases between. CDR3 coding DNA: TGTGCCAGCAGCTTATACGGGGGCGCAACAGATACGCAGTATTTT. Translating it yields CASSLYGGATDTQYF.

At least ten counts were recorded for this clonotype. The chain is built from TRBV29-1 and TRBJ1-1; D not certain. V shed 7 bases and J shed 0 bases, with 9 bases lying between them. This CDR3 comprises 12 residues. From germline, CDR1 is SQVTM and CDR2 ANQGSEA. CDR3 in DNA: TGCAGCGGCAGGATAGTGAACACTGAAGCTTTCTTT. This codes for CSGRIVNTEAFF. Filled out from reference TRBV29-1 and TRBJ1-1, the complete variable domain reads SAVISQKPSRDICQRGTSLTIQCQVDSQVTMMFWYRQQPGQSLTLIATANQGSEATYESGFVIDKFPISRPNLTFSTLTVSNMSPEDSSIYLCSGRIVNTEAFFGQGTRLTVV.

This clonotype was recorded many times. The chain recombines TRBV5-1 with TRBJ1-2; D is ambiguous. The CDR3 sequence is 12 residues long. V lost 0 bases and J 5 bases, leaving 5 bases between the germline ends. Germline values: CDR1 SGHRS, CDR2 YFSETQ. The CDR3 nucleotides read TGCGCCAGCAGCTTGGACTATTATGGCTACACCTTC. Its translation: CASSLDYYGYTF.

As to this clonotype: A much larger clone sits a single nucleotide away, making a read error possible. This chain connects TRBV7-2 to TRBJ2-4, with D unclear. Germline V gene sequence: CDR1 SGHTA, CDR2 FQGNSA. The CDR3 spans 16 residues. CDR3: CVSSLVVGKAKNIQYF. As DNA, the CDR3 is TGTGTCAGCAGCTTAGTGGTAGGGAAAGCCAAAAACATTCAGTACTTC.

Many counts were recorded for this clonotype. This chain's CDR3 is CASSFKRDGGELFF. The CDR3 DNA reads as TGTGCCAGCAGTTTCAAGAGGGACGGCGGGGAGCTGTTTTTT. The gene calls are TRBV12-3 or TRBV12-4 and TRBJ2-2, with D perhaps TRBD1 or TRBD2 (5 bases each). The length of the CDR3 is 14 residues. The germline V and J ends were trimmed by 3 bases and 7 bases, with 12 bases remaining between them.

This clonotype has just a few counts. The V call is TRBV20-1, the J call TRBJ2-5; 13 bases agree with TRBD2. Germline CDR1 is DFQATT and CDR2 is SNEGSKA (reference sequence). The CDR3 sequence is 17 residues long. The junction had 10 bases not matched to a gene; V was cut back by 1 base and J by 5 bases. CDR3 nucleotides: TGCAGTGCTAGAGTGCTAACTAGCGGGAGGGCTTCGGAGACCCAGTACTTC. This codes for CSARVLTSGRASETQYF.

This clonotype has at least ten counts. The CDR3 protein is CASSLGQITYEQYF. The CDR3 bases are TGCGCCAGCAGCTTGGGACAAATAACCTACGAGCAGTACTTC. V is TRBV5-1 and J is TRBJ2-7; the D is unclear. Trimming stripped 0 bases from V and 2 bases from J, with 9 bases between. Germline V CDR1 and CDR2: SGHRS, YFSETQ. This CDR3 is built from 14 residues.

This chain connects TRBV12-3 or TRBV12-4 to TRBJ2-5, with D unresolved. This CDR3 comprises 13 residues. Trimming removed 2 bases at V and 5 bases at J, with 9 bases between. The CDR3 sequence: CASSLKGTETQYF. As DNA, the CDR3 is TGTGCCAGCAGTTTAAAGGGTACTGAGACCCAGTACTTC.

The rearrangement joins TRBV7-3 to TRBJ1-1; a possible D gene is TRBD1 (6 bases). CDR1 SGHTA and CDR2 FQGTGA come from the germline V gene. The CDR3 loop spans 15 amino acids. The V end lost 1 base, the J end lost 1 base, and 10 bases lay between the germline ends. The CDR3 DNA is TGTGCCAGCAGCTTAATTGGGGGCAGGAACACTGAAGCTTTCTTT. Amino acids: CASSLIGGRNTEAFF.

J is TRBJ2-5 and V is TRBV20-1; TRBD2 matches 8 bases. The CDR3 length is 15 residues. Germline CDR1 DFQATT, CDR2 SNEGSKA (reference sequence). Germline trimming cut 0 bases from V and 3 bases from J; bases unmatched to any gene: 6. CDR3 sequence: CSARDRVGREETQYF. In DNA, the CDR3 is TGCAGTGCTAGAGATAGGGTCGGGAGGGAAGAGACCCAGTACTTC.

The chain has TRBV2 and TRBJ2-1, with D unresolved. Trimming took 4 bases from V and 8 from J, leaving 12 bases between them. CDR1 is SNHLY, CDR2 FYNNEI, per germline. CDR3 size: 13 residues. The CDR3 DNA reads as TGTGCCAGCAGTGCCTCCCCCTGGGATGAGCAGTTCTTC. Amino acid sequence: CASSASPWDEQFF.

The CDR3 DNA is TGTGCCTGGAATGGCCGGACAGGGGGCCAGGCTTTCTTT. Its protein product is CAWNGRTGGQAFF. The chain couples TRBV30 to TRBJ1-1; 11 nucleotides agree with TRBD1. V was pared by 4 bases and J by 11 bases, with 9 bases of the junction left unmatched. Germline V lookup: CDR1 GTSNPN, CDR2 SVGIG (reference sequence). The length of the CDR3 is 13 residues.

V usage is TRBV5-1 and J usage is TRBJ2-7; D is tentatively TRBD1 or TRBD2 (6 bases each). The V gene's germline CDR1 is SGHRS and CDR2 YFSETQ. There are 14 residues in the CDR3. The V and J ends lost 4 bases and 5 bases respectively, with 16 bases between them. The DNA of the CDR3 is TGCGCCAGCAGCCTAGAGGGGGGTCTAGACGAGCAGTACGTC. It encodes CASSLEGGLDEQYV.